The clone carrying this T cell receptor beta chain showed up just a few times. The data were produced by immunoSEQ multiplex PCR, yet TCRdb's version contains in-frame clones alone and is incomplete. The profile shows around 250,000 clones, roughly 82% of them singletons. This entry is derived from a study of control samples from healthy donors and cancer patients. The clonotype comes from a woman aged 60-75 years with lung cancer. Source material: PBMCs.

In DNA, the CDR3 is TGTGCCAGCAGTTACAATGAACTGAACACTGAAGCTTTCTTT. Amino acids: CASSYNELNTEAFF. This chain joins TRBV6-6 and TRBJ1-1; D uncertain. Germline CDR1 and CDR2: MNHNY and SVGAGI (reference sequence). Between the trimmed V and J ends, which lost 2 bases and 0 bases, there was a span of 7 bases. The CDR3 contains 14 residues.